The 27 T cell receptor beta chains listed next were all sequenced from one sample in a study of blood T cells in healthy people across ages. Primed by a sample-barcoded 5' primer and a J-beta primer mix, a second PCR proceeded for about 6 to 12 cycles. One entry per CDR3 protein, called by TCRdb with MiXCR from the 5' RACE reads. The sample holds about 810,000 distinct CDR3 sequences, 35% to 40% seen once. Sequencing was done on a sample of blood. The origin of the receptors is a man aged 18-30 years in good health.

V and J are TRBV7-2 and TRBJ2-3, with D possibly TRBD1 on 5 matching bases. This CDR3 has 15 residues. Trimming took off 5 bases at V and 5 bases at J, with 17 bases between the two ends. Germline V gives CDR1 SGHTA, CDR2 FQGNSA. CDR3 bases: TGTGCCAGCAGCCAGGGTCGAACGGGTCGAGATACGCAGTATTTT. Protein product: CASSQGRTGRDTQYF.

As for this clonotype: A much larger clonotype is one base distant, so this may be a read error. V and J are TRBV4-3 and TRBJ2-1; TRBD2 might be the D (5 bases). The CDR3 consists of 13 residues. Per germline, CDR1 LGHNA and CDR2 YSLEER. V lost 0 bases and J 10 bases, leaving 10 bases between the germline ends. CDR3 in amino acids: CASSQEGWEEQFF. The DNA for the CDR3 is TGCGCCAGCAGCCAAGAGGGGTGGGAGGAGCAGTTCTTC.

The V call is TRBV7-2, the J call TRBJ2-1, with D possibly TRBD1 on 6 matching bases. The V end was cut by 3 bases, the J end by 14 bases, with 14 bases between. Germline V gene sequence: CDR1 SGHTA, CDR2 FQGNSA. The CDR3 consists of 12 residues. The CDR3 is CASSFPGVGEFF. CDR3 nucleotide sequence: TGTGCCAGCAGCTTCCCAGGGGTTGGCGAGTTCTTC.

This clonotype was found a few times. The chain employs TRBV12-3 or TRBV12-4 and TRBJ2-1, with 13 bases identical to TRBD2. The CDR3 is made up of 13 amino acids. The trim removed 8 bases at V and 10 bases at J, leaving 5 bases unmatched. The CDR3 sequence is CASGTSGAQEQFF. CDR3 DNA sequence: TGTGCCAGCGGGACTAGCGGGGCACAAGAGCAGTTCTTC.

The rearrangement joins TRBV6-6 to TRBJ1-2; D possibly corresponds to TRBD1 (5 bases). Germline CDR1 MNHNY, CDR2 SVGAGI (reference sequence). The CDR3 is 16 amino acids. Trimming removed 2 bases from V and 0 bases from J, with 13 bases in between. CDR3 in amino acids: CASSYGTGPANYGYTF. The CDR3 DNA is TGTGCCAGCAGTTACGGAACGGGACCAGCTAACTATGGCTACACCTTC.

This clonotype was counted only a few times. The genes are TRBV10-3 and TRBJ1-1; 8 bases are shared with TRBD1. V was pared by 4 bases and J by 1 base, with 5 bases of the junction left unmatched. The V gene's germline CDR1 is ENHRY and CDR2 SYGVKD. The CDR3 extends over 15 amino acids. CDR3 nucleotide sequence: TGTGCCATCAGTGGAACCGGGACAGGGAACACTGAAGCTTTCTTT. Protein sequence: CAISGTGTGNTEAFF.

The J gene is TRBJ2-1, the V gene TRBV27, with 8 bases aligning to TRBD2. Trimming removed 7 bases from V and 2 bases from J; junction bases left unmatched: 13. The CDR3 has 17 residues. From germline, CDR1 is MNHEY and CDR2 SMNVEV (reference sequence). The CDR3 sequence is CASNLGMRGAPYNEQFF. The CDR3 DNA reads TGTGCCAGCAACTTGGGAATGCGGGGGGCCCCCTACAATGAGCAGTTCTTC.

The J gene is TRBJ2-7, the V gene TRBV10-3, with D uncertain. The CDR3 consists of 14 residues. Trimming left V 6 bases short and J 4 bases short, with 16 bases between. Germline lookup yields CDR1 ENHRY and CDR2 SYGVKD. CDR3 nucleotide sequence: TGTGCCATCAGGGATTACGCTGTTGGTTACGAGCAGTACTTC. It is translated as CAIRDYAVGYEQYF.

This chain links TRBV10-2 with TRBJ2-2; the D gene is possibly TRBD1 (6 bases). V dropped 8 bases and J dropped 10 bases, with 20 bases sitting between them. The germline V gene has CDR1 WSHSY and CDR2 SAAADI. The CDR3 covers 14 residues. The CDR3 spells CASAAHRTAEELFF. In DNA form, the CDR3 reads TGCGCCAGCGCCGCTCATCGGACAGCGGAGGAGCTGTTTTTT.

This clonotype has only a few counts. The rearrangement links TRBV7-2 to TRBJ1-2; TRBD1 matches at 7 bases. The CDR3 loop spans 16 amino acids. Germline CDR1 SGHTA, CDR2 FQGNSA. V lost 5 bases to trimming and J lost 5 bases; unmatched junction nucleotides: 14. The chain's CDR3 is CASSLNRGRGDYGYTF. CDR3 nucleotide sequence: TGTGCCAGCAGCCTAAACAGGGGCAGGGGGGATTATGGCTACACCTTC.

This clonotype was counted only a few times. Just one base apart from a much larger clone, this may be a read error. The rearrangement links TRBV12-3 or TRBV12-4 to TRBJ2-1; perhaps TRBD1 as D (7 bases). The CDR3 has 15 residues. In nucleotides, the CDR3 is TGTGCCGGCAGTTCGCAGGGGGGCTCCTACAATGAGCAGTTCTTC. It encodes CAGSSQGGSYNEQFF.

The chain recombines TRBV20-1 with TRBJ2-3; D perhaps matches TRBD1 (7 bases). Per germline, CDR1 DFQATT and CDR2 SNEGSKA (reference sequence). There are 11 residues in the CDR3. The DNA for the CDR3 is TGCAGCGCCCAGGGGGGCGATACGCAGTATTTT. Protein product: CSAQGGDTQYF.

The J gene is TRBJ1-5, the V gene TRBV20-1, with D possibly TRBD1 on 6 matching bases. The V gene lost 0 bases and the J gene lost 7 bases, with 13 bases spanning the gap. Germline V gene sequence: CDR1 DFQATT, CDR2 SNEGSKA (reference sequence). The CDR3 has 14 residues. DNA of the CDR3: TGCAGTGCTAGAGATTCGGCAGGGGTGCAGCCCCAGCATTTT. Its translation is CSARDSAGVQPQHF.

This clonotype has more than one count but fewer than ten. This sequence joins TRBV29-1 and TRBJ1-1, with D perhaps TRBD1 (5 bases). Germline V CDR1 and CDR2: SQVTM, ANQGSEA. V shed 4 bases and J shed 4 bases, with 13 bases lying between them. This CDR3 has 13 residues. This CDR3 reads CSVVSLGGTEAFF. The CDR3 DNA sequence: TGCAGCGTTGTAAGTTTGGGGGGCACTGAAGCTTTCTTT.

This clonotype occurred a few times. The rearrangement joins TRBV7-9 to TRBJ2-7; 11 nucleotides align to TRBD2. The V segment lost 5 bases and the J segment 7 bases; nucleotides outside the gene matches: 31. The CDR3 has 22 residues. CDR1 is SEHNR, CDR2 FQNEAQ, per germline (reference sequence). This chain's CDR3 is CASSPRSSGTSGSLDSYNEQYF. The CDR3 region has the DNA TGTGCCAGCAGCCCCCGGAGTTCCGGGACTAGCGGCTCCCTAGATTCGTACAATGAGCAGTACTTC.

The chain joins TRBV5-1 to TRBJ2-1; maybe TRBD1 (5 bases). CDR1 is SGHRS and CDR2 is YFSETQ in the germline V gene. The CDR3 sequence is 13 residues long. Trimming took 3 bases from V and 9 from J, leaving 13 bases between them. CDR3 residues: CASSSGSGGEQFF. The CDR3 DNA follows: TGCGCCAGCAGCTCAGGGTCGGGCGGTGAGCAGTTCTTC.

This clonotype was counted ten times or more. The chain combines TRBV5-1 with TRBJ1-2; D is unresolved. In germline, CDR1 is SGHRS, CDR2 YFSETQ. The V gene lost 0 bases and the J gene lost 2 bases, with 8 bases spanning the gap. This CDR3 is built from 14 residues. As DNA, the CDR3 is TGCGCCAGCAGCTTGGAGCAGGCCAACTATGGCTACACCTTC. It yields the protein CASSLEQANYGYTF.

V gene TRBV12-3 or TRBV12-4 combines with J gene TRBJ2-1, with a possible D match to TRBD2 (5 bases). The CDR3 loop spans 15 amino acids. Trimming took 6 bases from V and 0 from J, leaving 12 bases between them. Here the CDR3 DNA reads TGTGCCAGCAGACGAGAGCGGAGCTCCTACAATGAGCAGTTCTTC. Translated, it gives CASRRERSSYNEQFF.

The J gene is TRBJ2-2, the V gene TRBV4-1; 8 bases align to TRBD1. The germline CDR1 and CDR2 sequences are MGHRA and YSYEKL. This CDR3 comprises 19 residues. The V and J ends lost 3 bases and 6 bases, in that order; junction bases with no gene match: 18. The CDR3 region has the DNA TGCGCCAGCAGCCACCCGGGACAGGCCAGTCGTATGTCGTCCGGGGAGCTGTTTTTT. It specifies CASSHPGQASRMSSGELFF.

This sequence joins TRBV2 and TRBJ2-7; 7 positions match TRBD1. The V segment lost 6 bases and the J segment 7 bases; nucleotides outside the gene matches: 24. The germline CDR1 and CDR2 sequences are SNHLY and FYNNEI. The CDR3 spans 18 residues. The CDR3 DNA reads TGTGCCAGCAGGAAGGACAGGCCCCTACGAAGCTCCTACAATGAGCAGTACTTC. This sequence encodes CASRKDRPLRSSYNEQYF.

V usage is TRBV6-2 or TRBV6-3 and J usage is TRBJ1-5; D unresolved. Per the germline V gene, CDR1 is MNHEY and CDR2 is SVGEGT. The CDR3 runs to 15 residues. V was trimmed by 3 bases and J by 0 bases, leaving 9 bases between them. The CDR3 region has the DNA TGTGCCAGCAGTTATCCGGGAAATAGCAATCAGCCCCAGCATTTT. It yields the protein CASSYPGNSNQPQHF.

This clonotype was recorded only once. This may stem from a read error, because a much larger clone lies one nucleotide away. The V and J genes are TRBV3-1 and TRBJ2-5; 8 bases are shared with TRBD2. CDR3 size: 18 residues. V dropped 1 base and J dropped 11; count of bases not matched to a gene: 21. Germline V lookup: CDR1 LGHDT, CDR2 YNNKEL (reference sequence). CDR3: CASSQGVLAAWSYNEQYF. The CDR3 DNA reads TGTGCCAGCAGCCAAGGCGTACTAGCGGCCTGGTCCTACAATGAGCAGTACTTC.

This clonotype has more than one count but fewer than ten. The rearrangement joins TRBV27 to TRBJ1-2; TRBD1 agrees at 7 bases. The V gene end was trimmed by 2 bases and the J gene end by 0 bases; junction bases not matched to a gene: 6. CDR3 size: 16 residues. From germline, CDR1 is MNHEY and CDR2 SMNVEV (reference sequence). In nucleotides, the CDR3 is TGTGCCAGCAGTTTAGGCAGGGGGATTGCTAACTATGGCTACACCTTC. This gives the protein CASSLGRGIANYGYTF.

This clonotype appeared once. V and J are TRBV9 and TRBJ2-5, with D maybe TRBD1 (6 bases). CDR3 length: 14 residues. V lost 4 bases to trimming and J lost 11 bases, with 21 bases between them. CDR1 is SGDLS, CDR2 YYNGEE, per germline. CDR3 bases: TGTGCCAGCAGCCCCCGGGACAACTACAATGAGCAGTACTTC. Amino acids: CASSPRDNYNEQYF.

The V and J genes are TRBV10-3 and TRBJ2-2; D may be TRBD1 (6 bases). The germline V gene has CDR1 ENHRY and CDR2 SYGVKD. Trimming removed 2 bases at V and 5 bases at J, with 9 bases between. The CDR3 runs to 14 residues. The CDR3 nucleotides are TGTGCCATCAGTGAGGCCGACAGGACCGGGGAGCTGTTTTTT. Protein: CAISEADRTGELFF.

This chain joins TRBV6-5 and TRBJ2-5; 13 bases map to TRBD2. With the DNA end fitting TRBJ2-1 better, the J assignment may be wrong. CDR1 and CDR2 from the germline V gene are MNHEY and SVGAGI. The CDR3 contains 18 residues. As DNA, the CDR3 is TGTGCCAGCAGTTACTCGGGACTAGCGGGGCAGTACCAAGAGACCCAGTTCTTC. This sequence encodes CASSYSGLAGQYQETQFF.

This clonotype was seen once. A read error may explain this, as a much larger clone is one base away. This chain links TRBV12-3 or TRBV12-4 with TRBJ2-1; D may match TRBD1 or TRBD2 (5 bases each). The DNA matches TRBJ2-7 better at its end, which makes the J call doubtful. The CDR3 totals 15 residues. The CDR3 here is CASSYLGASGNEQYF. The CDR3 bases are TGTGCCAGCAGTTATCTCGGGGCTTCTGGGAATGAGCAGTACTTC.